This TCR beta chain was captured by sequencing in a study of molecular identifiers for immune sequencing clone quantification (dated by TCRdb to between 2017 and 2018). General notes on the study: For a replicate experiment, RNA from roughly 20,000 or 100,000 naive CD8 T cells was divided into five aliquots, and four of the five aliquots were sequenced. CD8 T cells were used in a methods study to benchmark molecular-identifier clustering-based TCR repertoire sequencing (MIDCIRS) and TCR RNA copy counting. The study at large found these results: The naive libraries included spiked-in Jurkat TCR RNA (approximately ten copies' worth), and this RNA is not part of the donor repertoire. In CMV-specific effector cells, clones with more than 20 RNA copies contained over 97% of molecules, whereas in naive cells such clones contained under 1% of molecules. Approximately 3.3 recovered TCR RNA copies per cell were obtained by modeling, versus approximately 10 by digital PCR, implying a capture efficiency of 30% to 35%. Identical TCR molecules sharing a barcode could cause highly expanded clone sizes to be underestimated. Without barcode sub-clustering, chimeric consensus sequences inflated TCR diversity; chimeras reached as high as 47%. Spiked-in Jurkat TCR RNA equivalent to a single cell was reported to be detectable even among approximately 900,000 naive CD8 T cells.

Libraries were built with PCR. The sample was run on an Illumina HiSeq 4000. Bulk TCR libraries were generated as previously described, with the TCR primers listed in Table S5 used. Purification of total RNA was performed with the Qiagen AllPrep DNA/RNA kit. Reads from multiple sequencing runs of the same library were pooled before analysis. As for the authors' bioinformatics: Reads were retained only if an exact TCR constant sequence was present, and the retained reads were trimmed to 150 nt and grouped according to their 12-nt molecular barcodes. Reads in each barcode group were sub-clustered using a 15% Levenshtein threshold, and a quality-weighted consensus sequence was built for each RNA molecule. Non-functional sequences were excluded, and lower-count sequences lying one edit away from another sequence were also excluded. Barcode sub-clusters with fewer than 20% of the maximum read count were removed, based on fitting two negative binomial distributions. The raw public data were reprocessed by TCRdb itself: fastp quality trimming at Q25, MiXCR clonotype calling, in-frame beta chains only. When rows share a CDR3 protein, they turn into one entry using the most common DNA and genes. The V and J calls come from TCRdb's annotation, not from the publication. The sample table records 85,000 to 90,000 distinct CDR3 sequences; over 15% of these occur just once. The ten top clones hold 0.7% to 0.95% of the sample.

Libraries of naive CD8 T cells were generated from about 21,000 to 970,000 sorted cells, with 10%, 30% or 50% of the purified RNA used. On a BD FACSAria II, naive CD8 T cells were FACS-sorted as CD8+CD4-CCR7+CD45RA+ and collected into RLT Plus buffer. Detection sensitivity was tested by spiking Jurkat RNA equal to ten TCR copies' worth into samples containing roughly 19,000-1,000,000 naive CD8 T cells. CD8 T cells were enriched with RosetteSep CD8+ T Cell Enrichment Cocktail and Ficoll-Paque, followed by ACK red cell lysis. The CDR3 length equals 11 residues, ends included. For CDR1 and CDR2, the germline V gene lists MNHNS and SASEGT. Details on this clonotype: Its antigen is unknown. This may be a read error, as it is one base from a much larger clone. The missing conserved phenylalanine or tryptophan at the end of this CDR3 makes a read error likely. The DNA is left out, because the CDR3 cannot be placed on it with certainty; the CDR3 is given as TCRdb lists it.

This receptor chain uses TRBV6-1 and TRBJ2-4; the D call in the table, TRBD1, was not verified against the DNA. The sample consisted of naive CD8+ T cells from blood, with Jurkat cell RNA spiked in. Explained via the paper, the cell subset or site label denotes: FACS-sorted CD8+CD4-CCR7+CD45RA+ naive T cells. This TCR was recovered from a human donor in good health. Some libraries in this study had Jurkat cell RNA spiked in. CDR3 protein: CASSDGGLGYS.